This TCR beta chain stems from a study of blood T cell repertoires in COVID-19. About the study: COVID-19 samples collected from the United States, Italy and Spain covered acute and convalescent phases. Sources were T cells, B-cell-depleted T cells, or PBMCs; the material itself was cDNA or gDNA.

Clones were sequenced by immunoSEQ multiplex PCR, and TCRdb holds only the in-frame ones, with some missing. The sample includes approximately 210,000 clones, about 86% of them seen just once. The CDR3 is made up of 15 amino acids. The germline gives CDR1 MNHEY, CDR2 SVGAGI. With 0 bases removed from V and 7 bases from J, the gap between germline ends came to 12 bases. The V and J genes are TRBV6-5 and TRBJ1-4; D perhaps matches TRBD1 (6 bases). Sequenced: peripheral blood. The source of this sequence is a woman between 65 and 79 years old with acute or convalescent COVID-19. The CDR3 region is CASSYSGGIVEKLFF. Here the CDR3 DNA reads TGTGCCAGCAGTTACTCAGGGGGAATCGTTGAAAAACTGTTTTTT.